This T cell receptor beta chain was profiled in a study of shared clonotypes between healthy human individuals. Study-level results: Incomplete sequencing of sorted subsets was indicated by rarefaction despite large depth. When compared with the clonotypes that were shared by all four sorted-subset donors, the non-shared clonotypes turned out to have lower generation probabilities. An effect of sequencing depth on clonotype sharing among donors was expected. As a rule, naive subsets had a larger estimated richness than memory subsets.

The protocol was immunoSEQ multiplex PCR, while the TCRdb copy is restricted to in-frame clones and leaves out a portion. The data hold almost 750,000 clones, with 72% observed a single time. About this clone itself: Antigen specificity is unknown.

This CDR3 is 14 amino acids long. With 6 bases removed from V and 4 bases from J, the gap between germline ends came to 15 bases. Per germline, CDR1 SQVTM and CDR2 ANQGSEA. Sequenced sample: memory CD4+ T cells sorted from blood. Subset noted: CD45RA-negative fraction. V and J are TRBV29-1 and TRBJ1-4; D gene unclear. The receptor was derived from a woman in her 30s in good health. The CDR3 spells CSVAGPISNEKLFF. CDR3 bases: TGCAGCGTGGCCGGACCGATTAGTAATGAAAAACTGTTTTTT.